These T cell receptor beta chains were read from a single sample in a study of blood T cell repertoires in COVID-19. Assay: immunoSEQ multiplex PCR; the TCRdb copy retains only in-frame clones and omits some. The data hold around 41,000 clones, with around 83% observed a single time. Material: peripheral blood. The receptors shown here come from a woman over 75 with active or convalescent COVID-19. CDR3s include the opening cysteine and the closing phenylalanine or tryptophan. D genes are given only for firm matches. A row's size may be missing; if present it is once, few, many or a size class.

TRBV18	NA	TRBJ1-1	TRBD1	TGTGCCAGCTCAGCCGGGACAGAGAACACTGAAGCTTTCTTT	CASSAGTENTEAFF
TRBV5-1	once	TRBJ2-3	NA	TGCGCCAGCATTCAGCGGACGGGAAACGCAGATACGCAGTATTTT	CASIQRTGNADTQYF
TRBV19	NA	TRBJ2-2	NA	TGTGCCAGTAGTTCACAGGTTTCGGCCGGGGAGCTGTTTTTT	CASSSQVSAGELFF
TRBV6-6	NA	TRBJ1-1	TRBD1	TGTGCCAGCACCGAAGGGGGGGACAGGGTCGCTTTCTTT	CASTEGGDRVAFF
TRBV18	NA	TRBJ1-5	NA	TGTGCCAGCTCACCTGGGCACAATCAGCCCCAGCATTTT	CASSPGHNQPQHF
TRBV4-2	NA	TRBJ1-4	NA	TGTGCCAGCAGCCAAGAGATCGGGACTGGAAATGAAAAACTGTTTTTT	CASSQEIGTGNEKLFF
TRBV5-4	once	TRBJ1-2	NA	TGTGCCAGCAGTACCACTCCTAACTATGGCTACACCTTC	CASSTTPNYGYTF
TRBV3-1/TRBV3-2	once	TRBJ2-1	NA	TGTGCCAGCAGCCCACTATATTTGGACTCGCAGTTCTTC	CASSPLYLDSQFF
TRBV6-1	once	TRBJ1-5	NA	TGTGCCAGCAGTGAATGGGGGGGCATGAGCAATCAGCCCCAGCATTTT	CASSEWGGMSNQPQHF
TRBV4-2	few	TRBJ1-6	NA	TGTGCCAGCAGCCAAGAGGGGCCCAGCCGGCTTATACGTTCACCCCTCCACTTT	CASSQEGPSRLIRSPLHF
TRBV3-1/TRBV3-2	NA	TRBJ2-5	NA	TGTGCCAGCAGCCAGAACAGGGGAGGCGAGACCCAGTACTTC	CASSQNRGGETQYF
TRBV28	NA	TRBJ1-4	NA	TGTGCCAGCAGTTTGGGGCTGGCTAATGAAAAACTGTTTTTT	CASSLGLANEKLFF
TRBV24-1	NA	TRBJ2-7	TRBD1	TGTGCCACCAGTGATTCGATAAAACAGGGGGAAGAAAAGTACTTC	CATSDSIKQGEEKYF
TRBV5-4	NA	TRBJ1-4	TRBD1	TGTGCCAGCAGCTTGGCCAAGGGGACAGCTAATGAAAAACTGTTTTTT	CASSLAKGTANEKLFF
TRBV28	once	TRBJ1-1	TRBD1	TGTGCCAGTGGCAGACAGGGGAACACTGAAGCTTTCTTT	CASGRQGNTEAFF
TRBV28	NA	TRBJ1-1	NA	TGTGCCAGCAGACCCCGTGGCAGACAGAACACTGAAGCTTTCTTT	CASRPRGRQNTEAFF
TRBV19	few	TRBJ1-3	NA	TGTGCCAGTAGTATTGGACAGCTCTCTGGAAACACCATATATTTT	CASSIGQLSGNTIYF
TRBV6-4	NA	TRBJ2-3	TRBD2	TGTGCCAGGGAAATCGGTAGCGGGGTCGCAGATACGCAGTATTTT	CAREIGSGVADTQYF
TRBV5-8	medium-sized	TRBJ2-3	TRBD2	TGTGCCAGCAGTAAGTCGGGACTAAGAACAGATACGCAGTATTTT	CASSKSGLRTDTQYF
TRBV6-2/TRBV6-3	NA	TRBJ2-2	TRBD2	TGTGCCAGCTGCTACTTTCTAGCGGCGGGGGAGCTGTTTTTT	CASCYFLAAGELFF
TRBV11-3	NA	TRBJ1-1	NA	TGTGCCAGCAGCTTAGGGGGCAGGAGGAACACTGAAGCTTTCTTT	CASSLGGRRNTEAFF
TRBV29-1	NA	TRBJ1-2	NA	TGCAGCGTCCTGGCCTATGGCTACACCTTC	CSVLAYGYTF
TRBV7-2	NA	TRBJ1-3	NA	TGTGCCAGCAGCTTTAGTTCAGGGCTAGCTGGAAACACCATATATTTT	CASSFSSGLAGNTIYF
TRBV19	NA	TRBJ2-5	TRBD1	TGTGCCAGTAGTGAGGGACAGGGTATACAAGAGACCCAGTACTTC	CASSEGQGIQETQYF